This T cell receptor (beta chain) was identified during a study of T cell repertoires in cytomegalovirus infection. Study results and limitations: It was HLA-C-restricted CMV-specific TCR beta clonotypes that dominated the response ex vivo.

There are many counts of this clonotype. Its matching antigen is unknown. This CDR3 is built from 17 residues. V was clipped by 1 base and J by 5 bases; unmatched bases: 8. CDR1 MNHNS and CDR2 SASEGT come from the germline V gene. TCRdb reprocessed the reads via MiXCR and lists one record per CDR3 protein. The data contain hundreds of thousands of distinct CDR3 sequences, about a sixth of them singletons. The sample taken for sequencing was PBMCs. V usage is TRBV6-1 and J usage is TRBJ2-3, with 11 nucleotides matching TRBD2. The clonotype was recovered from a human donor in good health (CMV status not recorded). Some clones in this sample may be carry-over from other donors' samples. For the CDR3, the DNA is TGTGCCAGCAGTGAAGTGTTAGCGGGGGGGCCAATAGATACGCAGTATTTT. Residues: CASSEVLAGGPIDTQYF.